This T cell receptor (beta chain) stems from a study of tumor-infiltrating lymphocytes in primary liver carcinoma. On the study more broadly: Patients comprised men and women whose ages fell between 30 and 69 years.

As for this clonotype: Its target is not known. One end of the junction is discordant with germline, which a read error may explain.

Constant-region priming of approximately 0.55 ug total RNA yielded TCR beta cDNA. For TCR beta, libraries were produced by three nested multiplex PCR rounds using slightly modified ARM-PCR. PCR rounds one and two used TRBV1-TRBV30 forward primers with a C-beta reverse primer for around 11 cycles each. Each CDR3 protein is one row after TCRdb ran MiXCR on the multiplex PCR reads. The sample shows tens of thousands of distinct CDR3 sequences, about 78% of them seen only once. General study findings and limits: Researchers report that only about 7-24% of top clones turned up in all five tumor regions. Among the pair types, tumor region pairs showed more overlap than tumor-adjacent and tumor-blood pairs.

Germline V gene data show CDR1 as SQVTM and CDR2 as ANQGSEA. The CDR3 contains 12 residues. From unsorted bulk tissue weighing roughly 17-31 mg, DNA and RNA were co-extracted. Each tumor had five separate regions sampled. The specimen sequenced was liver tumor tissue from sampling region 5. Subset in this sample: tumor region T5, tumor centre. The chain combines TRBV29-1 with TRBJ2-5; D perhaps matches TRBD1 (6 bases). The receptor was isolated from a man between 40 and 49 years old with primary liver carcinoma and hepatitis B virus infection. The CDR3 DNA is TGCAGGCGTATGGACAGTGGAGAGACCCAGTATTTC. It codes for CRRMDSGETQYF. Combining the CDR3 with reference TRBV29-1 and TRBJ2-5 gives the whole variable domain SAVISQKPSRDICQRGTSLTIQCQVDSQVTMMFWYRQQPGQSLTLIATANQGSEATYESGFVIDKFPISRPNLTFSTLTVSNMSPEDSSIYLCRRMDSGETQYFGPGTRLLVL.